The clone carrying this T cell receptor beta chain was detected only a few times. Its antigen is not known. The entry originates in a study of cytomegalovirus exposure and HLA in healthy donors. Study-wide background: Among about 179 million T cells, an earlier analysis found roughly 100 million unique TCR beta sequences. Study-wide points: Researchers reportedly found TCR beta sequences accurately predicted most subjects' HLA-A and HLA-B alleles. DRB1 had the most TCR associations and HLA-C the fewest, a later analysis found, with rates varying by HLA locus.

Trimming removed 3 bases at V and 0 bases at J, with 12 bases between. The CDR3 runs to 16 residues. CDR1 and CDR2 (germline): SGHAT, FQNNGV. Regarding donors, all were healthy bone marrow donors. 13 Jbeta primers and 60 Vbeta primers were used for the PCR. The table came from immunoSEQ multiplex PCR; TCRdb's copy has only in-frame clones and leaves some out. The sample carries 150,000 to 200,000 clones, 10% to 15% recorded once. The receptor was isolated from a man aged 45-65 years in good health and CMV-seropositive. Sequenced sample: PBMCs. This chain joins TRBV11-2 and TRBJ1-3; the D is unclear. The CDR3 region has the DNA TGTGCCAGCAGCTTCCTTCTGGGAGGCTCTGGAAACACCATATATTTT. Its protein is CASSFLLGGSGNTIYF.